The source of this TCR beta chain is a study of blood T cell repertoires in COVID-19. From germline, CDR1 is MNHEY and CDR2 SVGEGT. The CDR3 has 14 amino acids. V shed 4 bases and J shed 6 bases, with 13 bases lying between them. In the source study's methods: Scientists estimated how many nucleated cells there were by amplifying reference gene primers. Produced via immunoSEQ multiplex PCR; TCRdb's table is partial and in-frame only. That table furnishes V, J and clone size, whereas the DNA furnished D and trimming. The sample has about 170,000 clones, roughly nine tenths seen once. This receptor was identified in an older man with acute or convalescent COVID-19. V gene TRBV6-2 or TRBV6-3 combines with J gene TRBJ2-1; maybe TRBD1 (6 bases). Material for sequencing was peripheral blood. The CDR3, as DNA: TGTGCCAGCAGTTTCTTGGACAGCCTCAATGAGCAGTTCTTC. The encoded protein is CASSFLDSLNEQFF.